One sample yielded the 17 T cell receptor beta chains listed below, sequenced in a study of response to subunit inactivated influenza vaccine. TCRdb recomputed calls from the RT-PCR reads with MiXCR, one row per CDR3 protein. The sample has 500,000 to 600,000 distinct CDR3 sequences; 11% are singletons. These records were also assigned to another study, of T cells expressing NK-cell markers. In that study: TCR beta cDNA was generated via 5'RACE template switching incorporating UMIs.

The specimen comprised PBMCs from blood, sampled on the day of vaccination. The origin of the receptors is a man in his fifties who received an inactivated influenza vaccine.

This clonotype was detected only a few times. The CDR3: CASSLLPGQGGLSSYNEQFF. DNA for the CDR3: TGTGCCAGCAGCTTACTACCGGGACAGGGGGGACTAAGCTCCTACAATGAGCAGTTCTTC. The V and J genes are TRBV11-1 and TRBJ2-1; 11 nucleotides line up with TRBD1. This CDR3 region has 20 residues. With 2 bases clipped from V and 0 bases from J, the junction kept 12 bases outside the gene matches. Germline V gene lookup returns CDR1 SGHAT and CDR2 FQDESV (reference sequence).

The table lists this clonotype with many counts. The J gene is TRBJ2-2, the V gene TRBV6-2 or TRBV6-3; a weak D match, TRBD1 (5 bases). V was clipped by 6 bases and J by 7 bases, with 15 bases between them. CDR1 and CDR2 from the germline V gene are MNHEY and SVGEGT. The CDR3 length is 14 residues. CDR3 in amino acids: CASSRLTVLGELFF. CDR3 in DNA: TGTGCCAGCAGCCGCCTGACAGTACTCGGGGAGCTGTTTTTT.

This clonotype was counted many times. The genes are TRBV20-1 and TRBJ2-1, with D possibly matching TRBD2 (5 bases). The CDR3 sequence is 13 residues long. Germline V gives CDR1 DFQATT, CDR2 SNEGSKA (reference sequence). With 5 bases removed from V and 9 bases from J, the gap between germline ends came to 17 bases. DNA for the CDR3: TGCAGTGCTGGCGGACTTGCTTGGGGTGAGCAGTTCTTC. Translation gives CSAGGLAWGEQFF.

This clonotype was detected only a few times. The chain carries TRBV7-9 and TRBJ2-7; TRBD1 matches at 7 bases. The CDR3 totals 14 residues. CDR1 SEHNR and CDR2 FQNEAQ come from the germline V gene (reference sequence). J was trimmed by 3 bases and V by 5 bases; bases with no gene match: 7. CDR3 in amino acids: CASSPDRAHYEQYF. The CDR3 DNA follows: TGTGCCAGCAGCCCCGACAGGGCCCACTACGAGCAGTACTTC.

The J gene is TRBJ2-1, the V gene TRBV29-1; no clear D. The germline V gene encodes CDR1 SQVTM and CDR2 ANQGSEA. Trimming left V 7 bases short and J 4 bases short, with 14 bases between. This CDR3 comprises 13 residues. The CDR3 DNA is TGCAGCGCAAAGGGTGGGTTATACAATGAGCAGTTCTTC. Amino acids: CSAKGGLYNEQFF.

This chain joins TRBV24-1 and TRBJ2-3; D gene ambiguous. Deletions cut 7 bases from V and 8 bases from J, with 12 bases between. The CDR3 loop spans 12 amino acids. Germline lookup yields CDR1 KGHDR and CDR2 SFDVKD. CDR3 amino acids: CATSLGFGTQYF. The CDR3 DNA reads TGTGCCACCAGCCTCGGGTTCGGTACGCAGTATTTT.

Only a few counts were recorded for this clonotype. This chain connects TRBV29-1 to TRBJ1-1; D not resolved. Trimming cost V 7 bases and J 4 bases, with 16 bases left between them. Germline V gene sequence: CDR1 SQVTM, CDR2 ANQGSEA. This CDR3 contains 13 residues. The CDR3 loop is CSAAGRLSTEAFF. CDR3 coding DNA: TGCAGCGCCGCCGGCAGGTTATCCACTGAAGCTTTCTTT. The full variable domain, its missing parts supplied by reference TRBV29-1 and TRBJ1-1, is SAVISQKPSRDICQRGTSLTIQCQVDSQVTMMFWYRQQPGQSLTLIATANQGSEATYESGFVIDKFPISRPNLTFSTLTVSNMSPEDSSIYLCSAAGRLSTEAFFGQGTRLTVV.

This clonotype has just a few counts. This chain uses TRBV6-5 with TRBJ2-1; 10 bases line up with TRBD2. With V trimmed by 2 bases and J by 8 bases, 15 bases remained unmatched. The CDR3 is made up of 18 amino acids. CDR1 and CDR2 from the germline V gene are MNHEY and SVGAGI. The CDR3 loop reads CASSYGQKIAGGADEQFF. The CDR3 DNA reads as TGTGCCAGCAGTTACGGACAGAAGATAGCGGGAGGCGCGGATGAGCAGTTCTTC.

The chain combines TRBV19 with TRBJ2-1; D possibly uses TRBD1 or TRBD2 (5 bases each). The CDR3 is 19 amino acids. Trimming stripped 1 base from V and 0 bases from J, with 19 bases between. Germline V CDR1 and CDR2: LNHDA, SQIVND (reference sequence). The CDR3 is CASSIGGRGFPSSYNEQFF. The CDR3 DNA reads TGTGCCAGTAGTATAGGGGGACGTGGCTTTCCGAGCTCCTACAATGAGCAGTTCTTC.

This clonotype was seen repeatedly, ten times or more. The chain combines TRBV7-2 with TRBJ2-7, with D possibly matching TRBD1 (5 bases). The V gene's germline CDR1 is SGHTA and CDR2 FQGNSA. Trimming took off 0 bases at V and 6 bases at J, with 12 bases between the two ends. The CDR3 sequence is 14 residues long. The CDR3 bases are TGTGCCAGCAGCTTAGCCTCCAGGGTAAGCGAGCAGTACTTC. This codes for CASSLASRVSEQYF.

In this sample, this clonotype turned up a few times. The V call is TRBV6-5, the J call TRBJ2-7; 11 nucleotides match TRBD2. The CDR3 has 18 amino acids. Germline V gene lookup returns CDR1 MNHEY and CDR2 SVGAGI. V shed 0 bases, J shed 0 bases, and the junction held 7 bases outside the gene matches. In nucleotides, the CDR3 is TGTGCCAGCAGTTACTCTCGACTAGCGGGACCGAGCTCCTACGAGCAGTACTTC. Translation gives CASSYSRLAGPSSYEQYF.

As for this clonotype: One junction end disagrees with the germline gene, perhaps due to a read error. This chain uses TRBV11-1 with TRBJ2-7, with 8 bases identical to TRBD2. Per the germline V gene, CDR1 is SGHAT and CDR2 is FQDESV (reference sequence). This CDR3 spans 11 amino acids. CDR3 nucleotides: TGTGCCAGCAGCTCTGATTCCGGGACTAGTTTC. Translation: CASSSDSGTSF.

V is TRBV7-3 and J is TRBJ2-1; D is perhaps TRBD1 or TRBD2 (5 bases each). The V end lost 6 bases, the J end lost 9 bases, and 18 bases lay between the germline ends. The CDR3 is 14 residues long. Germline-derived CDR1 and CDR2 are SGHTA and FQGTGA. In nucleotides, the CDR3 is TGTGCCAGCAGTGGGCAGGGAGTCGACGGTGAGCAGTTCTTC. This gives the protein CASSGQGVDGEQFF.

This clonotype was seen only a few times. The CDR3 protein is CASTGTSGLDEQFF. As DNA, the CDR3 is TGCGCCAGCACCGGGACTAGCGGGTTGGATGAGCAGTTCTTC. The genes are TRBV5-1 and TRBJ2-1; TRBD2 matches 12 bases. The CDR3 sequence is 14 residues long. Per germline, CDR1 SGHRS and CDR2 YFSETQ. Germline trimming cut 6 bases from V and 8 bases from J; bases unmatched to any gene: 6.

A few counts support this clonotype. The CDR3 is CATSRGQSNEQFF. The CDR3 bases are TGTGCCACTTCCAGAGGACAGTCTAATGAGCAGTTCTTC. The chain is built from TRBV28 and TRBJ2-1, with D possibly being TRBD1 (6 bases). CDR1 is MDHEN, CDR2 SYDVKM, per germline. The V end lost 10 bases, the J end lost 7 bases, and 17 bases lay between the germline ends. The CDR3 loop spans 13 amino acids.

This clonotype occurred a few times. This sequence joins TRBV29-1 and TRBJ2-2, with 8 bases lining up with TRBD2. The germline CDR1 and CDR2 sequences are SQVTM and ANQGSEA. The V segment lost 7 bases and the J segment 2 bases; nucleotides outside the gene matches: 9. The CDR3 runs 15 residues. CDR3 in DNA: TGCAGCGCGAAGTTAGCGGGATATAACACCGGGGAGCTGTTTTTT. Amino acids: CSAKLAGYNTGELFF.

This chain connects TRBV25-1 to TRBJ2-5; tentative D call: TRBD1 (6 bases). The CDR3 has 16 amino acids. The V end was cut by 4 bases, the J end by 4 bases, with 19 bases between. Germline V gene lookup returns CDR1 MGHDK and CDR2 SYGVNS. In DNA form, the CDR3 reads TGTGCCAGCAGTGCGGGGTTGGACAGTTGGAGAGAGACCCAGTACTTC. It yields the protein CASSAGLDSWRETQYF. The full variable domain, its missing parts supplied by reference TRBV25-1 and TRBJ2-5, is EADIYQTPRYLVIGTGKKITLECSQTMGHDKMYWYQQDPGMELHLIHYSYGVNSTEKGDLSSESTVSRIRTEHFPLTLESARPSHTSQYLCASSAGLDSWRETQYFGPGTRLLVL.